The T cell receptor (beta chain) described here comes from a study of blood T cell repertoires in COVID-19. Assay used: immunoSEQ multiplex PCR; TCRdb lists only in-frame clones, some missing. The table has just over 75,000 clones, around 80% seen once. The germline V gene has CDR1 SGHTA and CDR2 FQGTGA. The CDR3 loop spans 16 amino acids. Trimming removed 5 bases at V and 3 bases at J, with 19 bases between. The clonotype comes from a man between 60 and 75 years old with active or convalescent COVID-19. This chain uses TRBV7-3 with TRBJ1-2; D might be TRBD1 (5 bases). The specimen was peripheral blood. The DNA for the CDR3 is TGTGCCAGCAGCCAAGGGTCGGGGGTGTGGGACTATGGCTACACCTTC. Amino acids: CASSQGSGVWDYGYTF.